This T cell receptor (beta chain) was sequenced during a study of cytomegalovirus exposure and HLA in healthy donors. Overall study results and limits: Rare sequences made up most TCRs, while some public TCRs were found in many donors. Trimming of TCR beta V- and J-genes showed a link, identified in a later analysis, to a missense DCLRE1C variant. A prior analysis recorded that most TCR beta V segments were productive about 87% or about 30% of the time. Using a false discovery rate of 0.05, a later analysis showed that roughly 16,000 TCR beta sequences were associated with HLA alleles.

This clone has only one observation. Its target is unknown. CDR1 is PRHDT and CDR2 is FYEKMQ in the germline V gene (reference sequence). The junction had 2 bases not matched to a gene; V was cut back by 5 bases and J by 2 bases. CDR3 length: 13 amino acids. PCR used 60 Vbeta primers and 13 Jbeta primers. Assay: immunoSEQ multiplex PCR; the TCRdb copy retains only in-frame clones and omits some. Altogether about 240,000 clones are present, 70% to 90% being singletons, with the ten largest covering around 0.22%. V usage is TRBV13 and J usage is TRBJ1-2; 7 nucleotides align to TRBD1. The material sequenced was PBMCs. The receptor was derived from a girl aged 2 to 10 in good health and CMV-seronegative. In DNA, the CDR3 is TGTGCCAGCAGCCAACAGGGGAACTATGGCTACACCTTC. Residues: CASSQQGNYGYTF.